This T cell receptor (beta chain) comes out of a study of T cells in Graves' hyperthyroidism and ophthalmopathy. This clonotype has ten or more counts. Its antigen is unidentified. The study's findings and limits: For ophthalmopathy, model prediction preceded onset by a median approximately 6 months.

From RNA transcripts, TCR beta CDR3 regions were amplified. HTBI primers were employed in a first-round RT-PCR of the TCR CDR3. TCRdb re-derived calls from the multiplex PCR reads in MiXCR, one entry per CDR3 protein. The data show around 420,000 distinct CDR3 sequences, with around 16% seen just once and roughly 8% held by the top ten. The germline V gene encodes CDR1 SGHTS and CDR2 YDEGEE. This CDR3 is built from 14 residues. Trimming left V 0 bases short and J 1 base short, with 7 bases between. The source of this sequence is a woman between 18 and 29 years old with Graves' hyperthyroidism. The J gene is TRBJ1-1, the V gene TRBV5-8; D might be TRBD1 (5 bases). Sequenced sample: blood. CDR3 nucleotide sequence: TGTGCCAGCAGCTTGGCCGGGGGGAACACTGAAGCTTTCTTT. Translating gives CASSLAGGNTEAFF.